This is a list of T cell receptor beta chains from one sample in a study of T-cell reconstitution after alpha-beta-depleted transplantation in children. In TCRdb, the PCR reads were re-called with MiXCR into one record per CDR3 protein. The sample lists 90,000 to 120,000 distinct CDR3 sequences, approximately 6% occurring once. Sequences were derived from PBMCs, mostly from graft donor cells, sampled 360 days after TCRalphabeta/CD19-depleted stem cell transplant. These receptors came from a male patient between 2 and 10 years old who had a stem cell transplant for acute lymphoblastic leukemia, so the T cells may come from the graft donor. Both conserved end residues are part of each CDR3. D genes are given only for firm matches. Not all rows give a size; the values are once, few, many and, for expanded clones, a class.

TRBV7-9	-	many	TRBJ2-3	TGTGCCAGCAGCTTAGTCGGGCTTGACACAGATACGCAGTATTTT	CASSLVGLDTDTQYF
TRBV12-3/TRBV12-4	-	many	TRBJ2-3	TGTGCCAGCAGTCCCTGGGGTCAAACAGATACGCAGTATTTT	CASSPWGQTDTQYF
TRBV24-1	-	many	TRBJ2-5	TGTGCCACCAGAGACAGACCGGGGACCCAGTACTTC	CATRDRPGTQYF
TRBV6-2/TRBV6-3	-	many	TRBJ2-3	TGTGCCAGCAGAAACCGGGAGAGGGCAGATACGCAGTATTTT	CASRNRERADTQYF
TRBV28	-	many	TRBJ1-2	TGTGCCAGTTCCGAGGACAATGGCTACACCTTC	CASSEDNGYTF
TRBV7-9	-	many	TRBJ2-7	TGTGCCAGCAGCTTAGGCGGTAGGAGGTACGAGCAGTACTTC	CASSLGGRRYEQYF
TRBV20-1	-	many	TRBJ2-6	TGCAGTGCTAGGGTCCGGGACACTTCTCCTAGCTCTGGGGCCAACGTCCTGACTTTC	CSARVRDTSPSSGANVLTF
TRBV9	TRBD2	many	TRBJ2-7	TGTGCCAGCAGCGCAGATAGCGGGCGGAAGTCCTACGAGCAGTACTTC	CASSADSGRKSYEQYF
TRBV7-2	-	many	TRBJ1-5	TGTGCCAGCAGCTGGACAGTCTCGAGCAATCAGCCCCAGCATTTT	CASSWTVSSNQPQHF
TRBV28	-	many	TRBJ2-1	TGTGCCAGCAGGAGGGCTGGTGAGCAGTTCTTC	CASRRAGEQFF
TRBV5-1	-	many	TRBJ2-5	TGCGCCAGCAGCCCCTTCCGGGAGCAGCCCCAAGAGACCCAGTACTTC	CASSPFREQPQETQYF
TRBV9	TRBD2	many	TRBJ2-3	TGTGCCAGCAGCGGGGGACTAGCGGGCACAGATACGCAGTATTTT	CASSGGLAGTDTQYF
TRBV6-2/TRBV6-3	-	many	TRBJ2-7	TGTGCCAGCAGTTACTCGGTCCTGTGGGCAGAGACCTACGAGCAGTACTTC	CASSYSVLWAETYEQYF
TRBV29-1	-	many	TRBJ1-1	TGCAGCGTTCTAGTGACGGGGGCTGAAGCTTTCTTT	CSVLVTGAEAFF
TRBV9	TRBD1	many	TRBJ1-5	TGTGCCAGCAGCCCCGGACAGGGTTTCAATCAGCCCCAGCATTTT	CASSPGQGFNQPQHF
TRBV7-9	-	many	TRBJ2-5	TGTGCCAGCAGCCTCCGCCAGCGGAACCTAGAGACCCAGTACTTC	CASSLRQRNLETQYF
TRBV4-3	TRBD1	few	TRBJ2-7	TGCGCCAGCAGCCAAGCCGACAGGGCCCGGGAGCAGTACTTC	CASSQADRAREQYF
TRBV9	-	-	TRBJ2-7	TGTGCCAGCAGCTCACCGGACCGGGGGAGGGAGCAGTACTTC	CASSSPDRGREQYF
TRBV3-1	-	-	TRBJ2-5	TGTGCCAGCACCTGGGGCGGGGCCCAAGAGACCCAGTACTTC	CASTWGGAQETQYF
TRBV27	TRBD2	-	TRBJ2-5	TGTGCCAGCATGGGGCTAGCGGGACCAGAGACCCAGTACTTC	CASMGLAGPETQYF
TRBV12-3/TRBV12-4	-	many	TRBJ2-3	TGTGCCAGCACCCCCAGGCTCCTCACAGATACGCAGTATTTT	CASTPRLLTDTQYF
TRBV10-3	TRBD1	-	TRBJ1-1	TGTGCCATCAGTGACTGGGGGACAGGCCAGAACACTGAAGCTTTCTTT	CAISDWGTGQNTEAFF
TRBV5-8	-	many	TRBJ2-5	TGTGCCAGCAGCCCTGGGGCGCCAGAGACCCAGTACTTC	CASSPGAPETQYF
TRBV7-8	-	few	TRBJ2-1	TGTGCCAGCAGCACCAGTAATGAGCAGTTCTTC	CASSTSNEQFF
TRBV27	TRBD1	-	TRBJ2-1	TGTGCCAGCAGCCCCCTGGTATGGGACAGGGGCGATGAGCAGTTCTTC	CASSPLVWDRGDEQFF
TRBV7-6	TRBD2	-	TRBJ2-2	TGTGCCAGCAGCTTGGCGGTACTAGCGGGGGGGCCTGGCGGGGAGCTGTTTTTT	CASSLAVLAGGPGGELFF
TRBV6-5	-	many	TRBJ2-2	TGTGCCAGCAGTTACTCCAGATCCACCGGGGAGCTGTTTTTT	CASSYSRSTGELFF
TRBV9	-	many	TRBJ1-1	TGTGCCAGCAGCCCCGGGCCCATATCGACAGGACGAGGATCTTTCTTT	CASSPGPISTGRGSFF
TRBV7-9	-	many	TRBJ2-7	TGTGCCAGCAGCTTAAAATTGGCCTACGAGCAGTACTTC	CASSLKLAYEQYF
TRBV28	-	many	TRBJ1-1	TGTGCCAGCAGTCTCACCGGGGGGATGAACACTGAAGCTTTCTTT	CASSLTGGMNTEAFF
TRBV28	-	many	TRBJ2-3	TGTGCCAGCAGTTCGGGGACAGATACGCAGTATTTT	CASSSGTDTQYF
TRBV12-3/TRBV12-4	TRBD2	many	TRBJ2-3	TGTGCCAGCGGTTCGAGCGGGGGGTTCACAGATACGCAGTATTTT	CASGSSGGFTDTQYF
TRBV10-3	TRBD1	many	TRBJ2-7	TGTGCCACCGGACAGGGTACATTCTACGAGCAGTACTTC	CATGQGTFYEQYF
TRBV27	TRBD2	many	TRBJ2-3	TGTGCCAGCAGTCTCTGGGCTAGCGGGGGGCTTAGCACAGATACGCAGTATTTT	CASSLWASGGLSTDTQYF
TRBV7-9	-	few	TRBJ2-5	TGTGCCAGCAGCTTGATAAGCGGGCAAGAGACCCAGTACTTC	CASSLISGQETQYF
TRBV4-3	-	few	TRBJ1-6	TGCGCCAGCAGCCAAGGGGTGGTTAATTCACCCCTCCACTTT	CASSQGVVNSPLHF
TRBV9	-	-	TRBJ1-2	TGTGCCAGCAGCGTAGCTAGGGGGGGCGGTTTTGGCTACACCTTC	CASSVARGGGFGYTF